These 16 T cell receptor beta chains were all obtained from the same sample, sequenced in a study of T cells after yellow fever vaccination. TCRdb reprocessed the 5' RACE reads with MiXCR, giving one entry per CDR3 protein. The data contain approximately 600,000 distinct CDR3 sequences, roughly an eighth of them singletons. This sample comprised PBMCs, obtained on the day of the yellow fever booster vaccination. Receptor source: a man aged 25 to 45 who received the YFV17D yellow fever vaccine.

This chain links TRBV3-1 with TRBJ2-7; D might be TRBD2 (5 bases). The CDR3 contains 14 residues. The germline V gene has CDR1 LGHDT and CDR2 YNNKEL (reference sequence). Between the trimmed V and J ends, which lost 6 bases and 3 bases, there was a span of 15 bases. The CDR3 spells CASRKSGLDYEQYF. CDR3 DNA: TGTGCCAGCAGAAAAAGCGGACTTGACTACGAGCAGTACTTC.

This clonotype was seen more than once but under ten times. The chain recombines TRBV20-1 with TRBJ1-2; D is perhaps TRBD1 (6 bases). The CDR3 runs to 15 residues. Germline V CDR1 and CDR2: DFQATT, SNEGSKA (reference sequence). The ends were cut back, 1 base at V and 4 bases at J, with 16 bases in the middle. The CDR3 loop reads CSARVYRGSFYGYTF. In DNA form, the CDR3 reads TGCAGTGCTAGAGTCTATAGGGGGAGCTTCTATGGCTACACCTTC.

The chain combines TRBV18 with TRBJ2-2; unclear D gene. The V end lost 0 bases, the J end lost 2 bases, and 10 bases lay between the germline ends. The CDR3 is 16 amino acids. Germline V lookup: CDR1 KGHSH, CDR2 LQKENI. The CDR3 loop is CASSPPTKANTGELFF. The CDR3 nucleotides are TGTGCCAGCTCACCACCGACAAAAGCAAACACCGGGGAGCTGTTTTTT. Supplemented by reference TRBV18 and TRBJ2-2, the full variable domain reads NAGVMQNPRHLVRRRGQEARLRCSPMKGHSHVYWYRQLPEEGLKFMVYLQKENIIDESGMPKERFSAEFPKEGPSILRIQQVVRGDSAAYFCASSPPTKANTGELFFGEGSRLTVL.

This sequence joins TRBV19 and TRBJ2-7, with D unclear. Germline CDR1 reads LNHDA; CDR2 reads SQIVND (reference sequence). There are 15 residues in the CDR3. V dropped 0 bases and J dropped 5 bases, with 14 bases sitting between them. In DNA form, the CDR3 reads TGTGCCAGTAGTATAGATCGATCAGGCCGGGACGAGCAGTACTTC. Its protein is CASSIDRSGRDEQYF. The whole variable domain, filled in from reference TRBV19 and TRBJ2-7, reads DGGITQSPKYLFRKEGQNVTLSCEQNLNHDAMYWYRQDPGQGLRLIYYSQIVNDFQKGDIAEGYSVSREKKESFPLTVTSAQKNPTAFYLCASSIDRSGRDEQYFGPGTRLTVT.

This clonotype was counted only a few times. V usage is TRBV5-1 and J usage is TRBJ1-2, with D possibly TRBD1 on 6 matching bases. Germline CDR1 reads SGHRS; CDR2 reads YFSETQ. This CDR3 contains 12 residues. The V gene lost 4 bases and the J gene lost 10 bases, with 14 bases spanning the gap. The CDR3 nucleotides are TGCGCCAGCAGCCCCGGGAGGGGGATCTACACCTTC. Its translation is CASSPGRGIYTF.

This clonotype was seen a few times. The chain has TRBV6-2 or TRBV6-3 and TRBJ1-1; 7 positions match TRBD1. Per germline, CDR1 MNHEY and CDR2 SVGEGT. V shed 5 bases and J 3 bases; nucleotides not matched to a gene: 9. This CDR3 is 15 amino acids long. The CDR3 loop is CASSGRQGWDTEAFF. CDR3 in DNA: TGTGCCAGCAGTGGACGACAGGGTTGGGACACTGAAGCTTTCTTT.

For the CDR3, the DNA is TGTGCCAGCAGTTTATTTACTTTCCCTATTGTCTCCTACGAGCAGTACTTC. Translation: CASSLFTFPIVSYEQYF. The V gene is TRBV12-3 or TRBV12-4, the J gene TRBJ2-7, with D uncertain. Trimming stripped 2 bases from V and 0 bases from J, with 17 bases between. The CDR3 has 17 residues.

The genes are TRBV4-3 and TRBJ2-2; D unclear. The germline gives CDR1 LGHNA, CDR2 YSLEER. The CDR3 is made up of 15 amino acids. V shed 0 bases and J shed 5 bases, with 10 bases lying between them. Here the CDR3 DNA reads TGCGCCAGCAGCCAAGATTGGGCGGCAACCGGGGAGCTGTTTTTT. Translating gives CASSQDWAATGELFF.

The V call is TRBV12-3 or TRBV12-4, the J call TRBJ2-2; D is undetermined. The CDR3 spans 14 residues. V lost 8 bases and J lost 5, with 15 bases in between. The CDR3 protein is CASQLPGRTGELFF. CDR3 sequence (DNA): TGTGCCAGCCAACTCCCGGGCAGGACCGGGGAGCTGTTTTTT.

V gene TRBV20-1 combines with J gene TRBJ2-3, with 12 bases lining up with TRBD2. Germline CDR1 is DFQATT and CDR2 is SNEGSKA (reference sequence). The CDR3 extends over 16 amino acids. The trim removed 7 bases at V and 0 bases at J, leaving 8 bases unmatched. CDR3 residues: CSGSRTSGASTDTQYF. CDR3 in DNA: TGCAGTGGATCGAGGACTAGCGGGGCTAGCACAGATACGCAGTATTTT.

The chain carries TRBV15 and TRBJ2-3, with D perhaps TRBD2 (5 bases). The CDR3 loop spans 15 amino acids. V lost 1 base and J lost 0, with 8 bases in between. Germline CDR1 and CDR2: LNHNV and YYDKDF (reference sequence). CDR3 residues: CATSRARTSTDTQYF. The CDR3 coding sequence is TGTGCCACCAGCAGAGCCCGGACTAGCACAGATACGCAGTATTTT.

This clonotype showed up just a few times. This chain links TRBV18 with TRBJ2-7; no reliable D call. CDR3 length equals 12 residues. The V gene lost 1 base and the J gene lost 3 bases, with 4 bases spanning the gap. Looked up from germline, CDR1 is KGHSH and CDR2 is LQKENI. CDR3 coding DNA: TGTGCCAGCTCACCACTGAACTACGAGCAGTACTTC. This gives the protein CASSPLNYEQYF.

There are a few counts of this clonotype. The chain recombines TRBV5-6 with TRBJ2-5; 7 bases fit TRBD1. The ends lost 0 bases at V and 5 bases at J; junction bases unmatched: 4. Germline CDR1 SGHDT, CDR2 YYEEEE. CDR3 size: 14 residues. The CDR3 region is CASSLDRGKETQYF. The CDR3 DNA sequence: TGTGCCAGCAGCTTGGACAGGGGAAAGGAGACCCAGTACTTC.

The CDR3 loop reads CSAQTLGTQYF. The CDR3 bases are TGCAGTGCCCAGACTCTAGGTACGCAGTATTTT. The J gene is TRBJ2-3, the V gene TRBV20-1; D gene uncertain. This CDR3 comprises 11 residues. Trimming shortened V by 6 bases and J by 8 bases, and 12 bases separated the two germline ends. CDR1 and CDR2 (germline): DFQATT, SNEGSKA (reference sequence).

DNA of the CDR3: TGTGCCAGCAGTTACGCGGCAGGGAGTAATCAGCCCCAGCATTTT. It translates to CASSYAAGSNQPQHF. V usage is TRBV6-2 or TRBV6-3 and J usage is TRBJ1-5; a possible D gene is TRBD1 (5 bases). This CDR3 is 15 amino acids long. With 2 bases removed from V and 4 bases from J, the gap between germline ends came to 12 bases. Germline V CDR1 and CDR2: MNHEY, SVGEGT.

This clonotype appeared a few times. V and J are TRBV5-1 and TRBJ2-5, with 10 bases fitting TRBD1. Unmatched junction bases numbered 8, after V lost 1 base and J lost 5 bases. In germline, CDR1 is SGHRS, CDR2 YFSETQ. This CDR3 is 16 amino acids long. For the CDR3, the DNA is TGCGCCAGCAGCTTGAGTTGGACAGGGGGTTTGGAGACCCAGTACTTC. Protein product: CASSLSWTGGLETQYF.